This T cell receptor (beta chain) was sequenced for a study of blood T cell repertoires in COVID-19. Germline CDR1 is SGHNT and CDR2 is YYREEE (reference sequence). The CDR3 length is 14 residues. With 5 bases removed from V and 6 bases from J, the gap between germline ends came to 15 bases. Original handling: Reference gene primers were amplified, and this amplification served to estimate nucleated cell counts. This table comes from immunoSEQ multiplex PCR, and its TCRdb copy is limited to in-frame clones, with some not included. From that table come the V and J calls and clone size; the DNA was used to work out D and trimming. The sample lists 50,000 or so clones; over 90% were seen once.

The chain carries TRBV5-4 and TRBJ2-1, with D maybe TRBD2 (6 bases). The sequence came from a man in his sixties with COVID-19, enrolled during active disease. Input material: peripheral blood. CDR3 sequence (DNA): TGTGCCAGCAGTTCCGGGACTCCTTTCAATGAGCAGTTCTTC. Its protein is CASSSGTPFNEQFF.